This T cell receptor beta chain was recovered during a study of blood T cell repertoires in COVID-19 (dated by TCRdb to 2018 to 2020). For the study in its entirety: Samples from collaborators originated in the United States, Italy and Spain and spanned both the acute and convalescent phases of COVID-19. Sample metadata almost always included a de-identified subject ID, COVID-19 status, age in years and sex. Where available, HLA class I and class II types were obtained from metadata supplied by the sample provider rather than from assay-based typing. The repertoires were released in a freely available public database meant as a resource for research on the immune response to SARS-CoV-2. The dataset comprised deeply sampled blood TCRbeta repertoires from subjects exposed to, actively infected with, or recovered from COVID-19. The samples were drawn from two sources: the first 160 participants of the ongoing ImmuneRACE study, and about 1,300 subjects contributed by 6 global collaborators. The prospective study material was composed of cDNA or gDNA derived from T cells, B-cell-depleted T cells, or PBMCs. The investigation overall reported the following: The amount of clinical and demographic metadata varied by source and participant and was provided uncurated.

As regards this clone: It lacks a known antigen. No per-base quality is available; no much larger clone lies one base away.

TCRbeta CDR3 regions were amplified from genomic DNA by means of the immunoSEQ Assay, a bias-controlled multiplex PCR. Per the original workflow: The number of nucleated cells in each sample was estimated from the amplification of reference gene primers within the assay. Sequence reads were collapsed and filtered to measure the absolute abundance of every unique TCRbeta CDR3 rearrangement. For each sample, productive Simpson clonality was calculated as the square root of Simpson's diversity index across productive rearrangements. TCRdb obtained this table from immuneACCESS and retained in-frame rearrangements with V and J assigned. These tables miss some clones; where compared with another copy, unresolved V genes account for less than half of the shortfall, and the remainder is unexplained. Clonal size and the V and J genes are those of that table, whereas D and trimming came from the DNA. Counted in this sample were about 140,000 clones; approximately 80% of them appeared once. Of the sample, around 1.6% is held by the ten largest clones.

Its CDR3 holds 14 amino acids, cysteine through phenylalanine. Only the CDR3 region is kept as DNA, spanning 42 bases read in frame from base 1. V loses 3 bases of germline sequence and J loses 6 bases, and the interval between the two ends is 14 bases. Sequences SNHLY (CDR1) and FYNNEI (CDR2) are obtained from the germline V gene. Participants in the prospective study were aged roughly 18 to 100 years, lived in some 24 United States geographic areas, and enrolled through a virtual design. In the prospective study, participants were assigned to cohorts based on the clinical history participants reported in a screening survey and a study questionnaire. Exposed participants had been in contact with someone with a PCR-confirmed or clinician-diagnosed COVID-19 case within 2 weeks of study entry. In the prospective study, whole blood, serum and a nasopharyngeal or oropharyngeal swab were collected from each participant by mobile phlebotomists. Additional blood draws and questionnaires over an approximately 2-month period could optionally be provided by prospective study participants. Before DNA extraction, blood samples from the prospective study were shipped at room temperature or frozen.

This sequence originates from a woman aged 18-30 years who had been exposed to COVID-19. The chain employs TRBV2 and TRBJ1-2; no D gene can be assigned with confidence. Sequencing was carried out using PBMCs or T cells enriched from blood (not recorded which). DNA sequence: TGTGCCAGCAGTGATGGCCCGGGGAGGAATGGCTACACCTTC. Its product reads: CASSDGPGRNGYTF.